A few counts support the clone carrying this T cell receptor (beta chain). Its target is unknown. V shed 5 bases, J shed 8 bases, and the junction held 7 bases outside the gene matches. The CDR3 is 14 amino acids. CDR1 and CDR2 from the germline V gene are DFQATT and SNEGSKA (reference sequence). Using RNA transcripts as the source, TCR beta CDR3 regions were amplified. HTBI primers drove first-round RT-PCR of the TCR CDR3. TCRdb ran MiXCR on the multiplex PCR reads and lists one entry per CDR3 protein. Of 300,000 to 400,000 distinct CDR3 sequences in the sample, roughly 23% are singletons; the top ten hold under 55%. The sample is drawn from a study of T cells in Graves' hyperthyroidism and ophthalmopathy. General observations from the study: Most expanded thyroid clonotypes above 0.001 recurred in blood.

Diagnostic decisions used clinical symptoms, serum thyroxine and TRAb, thyroid ultrasound and orbital computed tomography. Source material for PBMCs was 10 ml fresh peripheral blood. The genes are TRBV20-1 and TRBJ1-6; 9 nucleotides match TRBD1. The sequence came from a woman aged 45-65 years with Graves' hyperthyroidism. Sequencing was done on a sample of blood. CDR3 residues: CSASPGTGYSPLHF. For the CDR3, the DNA is TGCAGTGCTTCACCCGGGACAGGGTATTCACCCCTCCACTTT.